This T cell receptor beta chain came from a study of post-analysis software for immune sequencing data. Study-level information: In terms of disease course, relapsing-remitting, secondary progressive and progressive-relapsing multiple sclerosis were included. Study-level findings and limits: With TRBV5-6, TRBV5-1 and TRBV20-1 included, about 5 TRBV segments were more frequent in patients than in controls. Multiple sclerosis patients had significantly lower normalized Chao1 diversity than controls.

The V gene's germline CDR1 is SGHTA and CDR2 FQGTGA. The V and J ends lost 5 bases and 4 bases respectively, with 18 bases between them. The CDR3 runs 17 residues. Remarks on this clonotype: Its antigen is not known.

Unique molecular identifiers were present in the TCR beta cDNA libraries. TCRdb reprocessed the PCR reads with MiXCR, giving one entry per CDR3 protein. The table lists about 430,000 distinct CDR3 sequences, 30% to 40% of them singletons. The sequence was obtained from a girl aged 2 to 9 with multiple sclerosis. The gene calls are TRBV7-3 and TRBJ2-6; D remains ambiguous. The sequenced material came from blood. The CDR3 spells CASSALPLVGGANVLTF. CDR3 DNA sequence: TGTGCCAGCAGCGCGTTACCCCTCGTTGGGGGGGCCAACGTCCTGACTTTC.